The clone carrying this T cell receptor (beta chain) was detected a few times. Its antigen is unknown. The data stem from a study of response to subunit inactivated influenza vaccine. Findings and limits, study-wide: Authors proposed each seasonal influenza vaccination draws in few new T cells.

TCRdb analysed the RT-PCR reads with MiXCR anew, one entry per CDR3 protein. The sample carries more than 700,000 distinct CDR3 sequences, around 21% recorded once. The V gene lost 6 bases and the J gene lost 6 bases, with 6 bases spanning the gap. The CDR3 is made up of 10 amino acids. In germline, CDR1 is DFQATT, CDR2 SNEGSKA (reference sequence). The source was PBMCs from blood, collected 5 days after vaccination. The sequence was collected from a man between 45 and 60 years old who received an inactivated influenza vaccine. The chain couples TRBV20-1 to TRBJ2-1, with D hard to call. For the CDR3, the DNA is TGCAGTGCGGCCCTCAATGAGCAGTTCTTC. Amino acid sequence: CSAALNEQFF.